The clone carrying this TCR beta chain was counted many times. Its antigen is still unknown. Germline V CDR1 and CDR2: ENHRY, SYGVKD. V gave up 10 bases and J gave up 1 base; unmatched junction bases: 8. The CDR3 runs to 15 residues. The sample belongs to a study of response to subunit inactivated influenza vaccine. Notes on the study in general: Authors proposed each seasonal influenza vaccination draws in few new T cells.

TCRdb passed the RT-PCR reads through MiXCR, listing each CDR3 protein once. This table holds under 550,000 distinct CDR3 sequences, 7.5% to 8.5% found once. The clonotype was recovered from a man between 45 and 75 years old who received an inactivated influenza vaccine. This chain links TRBV10-3 with TRBJ2-2; 8 bases are a match to TRBD2. The sample consisted of PBMCs from blood, taken around 25 months after vaccination. The CDR3 loop reads CATVAGTRNTGELFF. In DNA, the CDR3 is TGTGCCACCGTTGCCGGGACTAGGAACACCGGGGAGCTGTTTTTT.